The 3 T cell receptor beta chains reported below all come from one sample, sequenced in a study of cytomegalovirus exposure and HLA in healthy donors. 60 Vbeta and 13 Jbeta primers were used in PCR. Assay used: immunoSEQ multiplex PCR; TCRdb lists only in-frame clones, some missing. The sample has about 95,000 clones, 75% to 85% seen once; the top ten hold about 3.4%. Sequencing input: PBMCs. The source is a man aged 25 to 45 in good health and CMV-seropositive.

This chain uses TRBV7-9 with TRBJ2-1, with no clear D. Germline V lookup: CDR1 SEHNR, CDR2 FQNEAQ (reference sequence). There are 13 residues in the CDR3. V was clipped by 3 bases and J by 9 bases, with 12 bases between them. CDR3 in DNA: TGTGCCAGCAGCTTTGCGCTAGTGGGTGAGCAGTTCTTC. Translation gives CASSFALVGEQFF. The variable domain in full, with the rest retrieved from reference TRBV7-9 and TRBJ2-1, is DTGVSQNPRHKITKRGQNVTFRCDPISEHNRLYWYRQTLGQGPEFLTYFQNEAQLEKSRLLSDRFSAERPKGSFSTLEIQRTEQGDSAMYLCASSFALVGEQFFGPGTRLTVL.

The chain employs TRBV6-1 and TRBJ2-7, with 10 bases matching TRBD2. With V trimmed by 8 bases and J by 6 bases, 10 bases remained unmatched. CDR1 and CDR2 from the germline V gene are MNHNS and SASEGT. This CDR3 region has 14 residues. The chain's CDR3 is CASRKGASGSEQYF. The CDR3 nucleotides read TGTGCCAGCCGAAAGGGGGCTAGCGGGAGCGAGCAGTACTTC.

The J gene is TRBJ2-1, the V gene TRBV6-6, with 9 bases fitting TRBD1. The CDR3 sequence is 16 residues long. J lost 4 bases, V lost 6 bases, and 10 bases had no gene match. Germline CDR1 MNHNY, CDR2 SVGAGI (reference sequence). This chain's CDR3 is CASSHNRQGGYNEQFF. Here the CDR3 DNA reads TGTGCCAGCAGCCACAATCGACAGGGGGGTTACAATGAGCAGTTCTTC.